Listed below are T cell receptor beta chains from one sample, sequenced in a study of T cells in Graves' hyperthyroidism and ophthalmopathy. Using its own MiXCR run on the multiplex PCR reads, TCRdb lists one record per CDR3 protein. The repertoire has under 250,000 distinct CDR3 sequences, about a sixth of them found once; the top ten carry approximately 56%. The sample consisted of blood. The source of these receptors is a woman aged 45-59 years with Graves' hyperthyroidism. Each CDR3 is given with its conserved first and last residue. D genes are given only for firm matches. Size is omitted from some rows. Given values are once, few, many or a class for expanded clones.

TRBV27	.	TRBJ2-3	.	CASGPNLELGDTQYF	TGTGCCAGCGGACCCAACCTCGAGTTGGGGGATACGCAGTATTTT
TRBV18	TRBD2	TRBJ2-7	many	CASSPGGGSSYEQYF	TGTGCCAGCTCTCCCGGGGGAGGGAGCTCCTACGAGCAGTACTTC
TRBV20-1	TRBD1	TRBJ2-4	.	CSAAATGDPAKNIQYF	TGCAGTGCTGCGGCCACAGGGGACCCAGCCAAAAACATTCAGTACTTC
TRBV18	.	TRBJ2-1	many	CASTVPSAYNEQFF	TGTGCCAGCACAGTCCCCTCAGCCTACAATGAGCAGTTCTTC
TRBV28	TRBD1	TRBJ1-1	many	CASSSLTGGTKGFF	TGTGCCAGCAGTTCCCTTACAGGGGGAACAAAGGGTTTCTTT
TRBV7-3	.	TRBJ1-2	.	CASSLTSQPIYGYTF	TGTGCCAGCAGCTTAACTTCACAGCCCATCTATGGCTACACCTTC
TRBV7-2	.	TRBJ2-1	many	CASSLVAGLGNEQFF	TGTGCCAGCAGCTTAGTGGCAGGATTGGGGAATGAGCAGTTCTTC
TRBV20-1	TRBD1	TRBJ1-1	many	CSANKGARNTEAFF	TGCAGTGCTAACAAGGGGGCGCGTAACACTGAAGCTTTCTTT
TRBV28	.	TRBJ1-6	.	CASSLVRPSGSPLHF	TGTGCCAGCAGTTTGGTCAGGCCCTCTGGTTCACCCCTCCACTTT
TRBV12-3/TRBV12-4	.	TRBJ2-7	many	CASSLAGNYEQYF	TGTGCCAGCAGTTTAGCGGGAAACTACGAGCAGTACTTC
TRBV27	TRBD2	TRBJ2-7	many	CASSPGTSGRTYEQYF	TGTGCCAGCAGTCCCGGGACTAGCGGGAGGACCTACGAGCAGTACTTC
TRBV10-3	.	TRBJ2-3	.	CAISPTEPQTLTDTRYF	TGTGCCATCAGTCCAACGGAGCCCCAAACACTCACAGATACGCGGTATTTT
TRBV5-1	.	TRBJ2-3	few	CASSLDKPTDTQYF	TGCGCCAGCAGCTTGGATAAGCCCACAGATACGCAGTATTTT
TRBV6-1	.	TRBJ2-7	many	CASRIRTEGFHEQYF	TGTGCCAGCAGAATACGGACCGAGGGGTTCCACGAGCAGTACTTC
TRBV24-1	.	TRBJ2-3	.	CATSEPGHTDTQYF	TGTGCCACCAGTGAACCGGGACACACAGATACGCAGTATTTT
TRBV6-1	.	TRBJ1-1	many	CASTPIREGAEAFF	TGTGCCAGCACCCCGATCAGGGAGGGAGCTGAAGCTTTCTTT
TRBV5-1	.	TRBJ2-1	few	CASSLGQGRVDEQFF	TGCGCCAGCAGCTTGGGGCAGGGGAGGGTTGATGAGCAGTTCTTC
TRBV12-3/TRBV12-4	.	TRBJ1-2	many	CASSLSWGYTF	TGTGCCAGCAGTTTGTCTTGGGGCTACACCTTC
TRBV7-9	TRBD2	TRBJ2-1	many	CASSRSGTEQFF	TGTGCCAGCAGCCGTAGCGGGACCGAGCAGTTCTTC
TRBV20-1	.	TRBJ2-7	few	CSGSRASYEQYF	TGCAGTGGTAGTAGGGCCTCCTACGAGCAGTACTTC
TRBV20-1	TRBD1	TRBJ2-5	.	CSARGAGTGDIETQYF	TGCAGTGCTAGGGGGGCCGGGACAGGGGACATAGAGACCCAGTACTTC
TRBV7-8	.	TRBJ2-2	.	CASSLGSSLSGELFF	TGTGCCAGCAGCTTAGGTAGCAGTTTGAGCGGGGAGCTGTTTTTT
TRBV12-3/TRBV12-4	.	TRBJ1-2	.	CASSPGARILYGYTF	TGTGCCAGCAGTCCGGGGGCCAGAATCCTCTATGGCTACACCTTC
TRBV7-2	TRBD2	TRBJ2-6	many	CASSLTGGVGANVLTF	TGTGCCAGCAGCTTAACGGGGGGAGTTGGGGCCAACGTCCTGACTTTC
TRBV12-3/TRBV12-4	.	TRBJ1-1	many	CASSLGPRDTEAFF	TGTGCCAGCAGTTTAGGCCCCAGGGACACTGAAGCTTTCTTT
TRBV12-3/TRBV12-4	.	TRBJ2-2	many	CASSYGPRGELFF	TGTGCCAGCAGTTACGGGCCCAGAGGGGAGCTGTTTTTT
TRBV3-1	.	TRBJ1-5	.	CASSQSGFRNQPQHF	TGTGCCAGCAGCCAGTCCGGTTTTCGCAATCAGCCCCAGCATTTT
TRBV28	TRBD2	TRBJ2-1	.	CASAFASGTNEQFF	TGTGCCAGCGCCTTTGCCAGCGGGACCAATGAGCAGTTCTTC
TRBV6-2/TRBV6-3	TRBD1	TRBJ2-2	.	CASSYPRDSQRSGELFF	TGTGCCAGCAGTTACCCCCGGGACAGTCAAAGGTCCGGGGAGCTGTTTTTT
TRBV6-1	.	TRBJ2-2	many	CASSNDRNTGELFF	TGTGCCAGCAGTAACGACAGGAACACCGGGGAGCTGTTTTTT
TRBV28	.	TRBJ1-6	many	CASSLQSGGSPLHF	TGTGCCAGCAGTTTACAGTCCGGGGGTTCACCCCTCCACTTT
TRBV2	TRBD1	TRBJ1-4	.	CASKFRSGQNEKLFF	TGTGCCAGCAAATTTCGCTCGGGACAGAATGAAAAACTGTTTTTT
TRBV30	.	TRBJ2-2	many	CAWSTGSDTGELFF	TGTGCCTGGAGTACGGGGAGTGACACCGGGGAGCTGTTTTTT